Listed here are 8 T cell receptor beta chains from one sample, sequenced in a study of blood T cells in healthy people across ages. A second PCR of 7 to 11 cycles used a sample-barcoded 5' primer and a J-beta primer mix. TCRdb re-analysed the 5' RACE reads in MiXCR, keeping a single row per CDR3 protein. The sample contains about 720,000 distinct CDR3 sequences, roughly 25% of which appear only once. A further study also used this sample, focusing on T cells of mothers and their children.

Specimen: blood. The receptors originated from a boy aged 5-17 years in good health.

CDR3 protein: CASGTSSYIQYF. The CDR3 region has the DNA TGTGCCAGCGGGACTAGCTCTTACATTCAGTACTTC. The V and J genes are TRBV6-2 or TRBV6-3 and TRBJ2-4; 9 positions agree with TRBD2. CDR3 length equals 12 residues. The junction had 4 bases not matched to a gene; V was cut back by 8 bases and J by 8 bases. Per the germline V gene, CDR1 is MNHEY and CDR2 is SVGEGT.

This CDR3 reads CASSLFASGGSDTQYF. The CDR3, as DNA: TGCGCCAGCAGCTTGTTCGCTAGCGGGGGATCAGATACGCAGTATTTT. J is TRBJ2-3 and V is TRBV5-1, with 10 bases that match TRBD2. The CDR3 extends over 16 amino acids. With 1 base clipped from V and 4 bases from J, the junction kept 6 bases outside the gene matches. Per germline, CDR1 SGHRS and CDR2 YFSETQ. Full variable domain (remainder filled in from reference TRBV5-1 and TRBJ2-3): KAGVTQTPRYLIKTRGQQVTLSCSPISGHRSVSWYQQTPGQGLQFLFEYFSETQRNKGNFPGRFSGRQFSNSRSEMNVSTLELGDSALYLCASSLFASGGSDTQYFGPGTRLTVL.

This clonotype was observed a few times. This chain connects TRBV2 to TRBJ1-2; possible D gene TRBD1, 5 bases. Trimming cost V 6 bases and J 3 bases, with 11 bases left between them. The CDR3 sequence is 13 residues long. Per the germline V gene, CDR1 is SNHLY and CDR2 is FYNNEI. The CDR3 sequence: CASRDNSDYGYTF. CDR3 nucleotide sequence: TGTGCCAGCAGGGACAACAGTGACTATGGCTACACCTTC.

V and J are TRBV5-8 and TRBJ1-5; D is uncertain. The CDR3 extends over 13 amino acids. Trimming removed 5 bases from V and 7 bases from J, with 13 bases in between. Germline CDR1 SGHTS, CDR2 YDEGEE. The CDR3 region is CASSIPAGQPQHF. The CDR3 nucleotides are TGTGCCAGCAGTATCCCGGCGGGGCAGCCCCAGCATTTT.

The V gene is TRBV29-1, the J gene TRBJ2-1, with D perhaps assigned TRBD1 or TRBD2 (5 bases each). Germline loops: CDR1 SQVTM, CDR2 ANQGSEA. The CDR3 sequence is 13 residues long. The V and J ends lost 4 bases and 2 bases respectively, with 9 bases between them. CDR3 sequence reads: CSVVRDAYNEQFF. The CDR3 coding sequence is TGCAGCGTTGTCCGGGACGCCTACAATGAGCAGTTCTTC.

The chain is built from TRBV4-3 and TRBJ2-7, with D possibly TRBD1 on 5 matching bases. V lost 3 bases and J lost 3, with 24 bases in between. This CDR3 region has 18 residues. Germline assignment: CDR1 LGHNA and CDR2 YSLEER. CDR3 DNA: TGCGCCAGCAGCCATCTTCCTTTAAGCCAGGGAAGCCACTACGAGCAGTACTTC. This codes for CASSHLPLSQGSHYEQYF.

A note on this clonotype: A read error may explain this, as a much larger clone is one base away. The chain links TRBV5-5 to TRBJ2-2; no firm D call. Germline V gives CDR1 SGHKS, CDR2 YYEKEE (reference sequence). This CDR3 is built from 14 residues. V was cut by 4 bases and J by 0 bases, with 7 bases left in between. The CDR3 spells CASSHPPNTGELFF. The CDR3 DNA is TGTGCCAGCAGCCACCCCCCGAACACCGGGGAGCTGTTTTTT.

The rearrangement joins TRBV20-1 to TRBJ2-7; D is possibly TRBD2 (6 bases). V was trimmed by 6 bases and J by 6 bases, leaving 33 bases between them. Germline V lookup: CDR1 DFQATT, CDR2 SNEGSKA (reference sequence). This CDR3 has 18 amino acids. Here the CDR3 reads CSAPIGIANGGMGGEQYF. The CDR3, as DNA: TGCAGTGCCCCAATCGGTATCGCGAACGGGGGTATGGGAGGCGAGCAGTACTTC.